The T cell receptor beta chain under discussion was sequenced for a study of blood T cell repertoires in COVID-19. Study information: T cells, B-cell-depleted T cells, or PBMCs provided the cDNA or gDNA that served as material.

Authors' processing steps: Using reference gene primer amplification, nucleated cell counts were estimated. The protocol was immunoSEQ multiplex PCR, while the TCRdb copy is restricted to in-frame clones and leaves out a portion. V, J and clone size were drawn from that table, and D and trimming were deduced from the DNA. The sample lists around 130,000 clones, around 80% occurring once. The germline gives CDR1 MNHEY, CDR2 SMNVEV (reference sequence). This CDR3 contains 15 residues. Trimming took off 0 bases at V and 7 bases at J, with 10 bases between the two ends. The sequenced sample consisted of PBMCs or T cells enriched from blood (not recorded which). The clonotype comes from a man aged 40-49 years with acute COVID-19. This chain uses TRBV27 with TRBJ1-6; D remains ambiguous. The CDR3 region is CASSLSRGLNSPLHF. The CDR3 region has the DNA TGTGCCAGCAGTTTATCACGAGGATTAAATTCACCCCTCCACTTT.